The clone carrying this TCR beta chain was recorded at least ten times. What it recognizes is unknown. V lost 5 bases to trimming and J lost 2 bases; unmatched junction nucleotides: 7. The CDR3 spans 15 residues. Germline loops: CDR1 SGHVS, CDR2 FNYEAQ. Semi-nested PCR with Nested Universal Primer A followed constant-region reverse priming of full-length variable regions. From the 5' RACE reads, TCRdb called clonotypes with MiXCR, one entry per CDR3 protein. The sample consists of about 40,000 distinct CDR3 sequences, over 20% of them appearing once. Study-level points and caveats: The TCR gene usage of tumor memory CD4+ T cells clustered together with blood and lymph node memory CD4+ cells and with lymph node naive CD4+ cells.

The sorted Tregs were CD4+CD25+CD127-/low cells. The sample consisted of Tregs sorted from a lymph node. V usage is TRBV7-6 and J usage is TRBJ2-3, with 7 positions matching TRBD2. This receptor was taken from a female donor with breast cancer. The chain's CDR3 is CASSPPGLDTDTQYF. CDR3 bases: TGTGCCAGCAGCCCCCCTGGACTAGACACAGATACGCAGTATTTT. The full variable domain, its missing parts supplied by reference TRBV7-6 and TRBJ2-3, is GAGVSQSPRYKVTKRGQDVALRCDPISGHVSLYWYRQALGQGPEFLTYFNYEAQQDKSGLPNDRFSAERPEGSISTLTIQRTEQRDSAMYRCASSPPGLDTDTQYFGPGTRLTVL.